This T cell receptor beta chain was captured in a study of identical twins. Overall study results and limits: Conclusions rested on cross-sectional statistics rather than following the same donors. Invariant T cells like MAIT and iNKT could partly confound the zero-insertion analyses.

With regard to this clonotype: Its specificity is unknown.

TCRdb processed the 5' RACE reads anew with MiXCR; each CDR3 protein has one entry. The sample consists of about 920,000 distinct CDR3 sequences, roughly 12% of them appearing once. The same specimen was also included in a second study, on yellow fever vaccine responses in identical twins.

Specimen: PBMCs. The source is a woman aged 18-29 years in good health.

CDR3 loop: CASSLLAGVSYEQYF. CDR3 nucleotide sequence: TGTGCCAGCAGCCTCCTAGCGGGAGTTTCCTACGAGCAGTACTTC. The chain recombines TRBV7-2 with TRBJ2-7, with 10 bases aligning to TRBD2. The CDR3 contains 15 residues. The ends lost 5 bases at V and 1 base at J; junction bases unmatched: 5. Per germline, CDR1 SGHTA and CDR2 FQGNSA.